Detailed here is one T cell receptor beta chain. Its antigen is unidentified. The sample is drawn from a study of T cell repertoires in cytomegalovirus infection. Whole-study context: The public TCR beta signatures pointed to both CMV infection and matching HLA type. General study results and limits: Dominating the ex vivo response were HLA-C-restricted CMV-specific TCR beta clonotypes. Summed public TCR beta family frequency identified CMV carriers bearing the relevant HLA.

V was clipped by 1 base and J by 2 bases, with 7 bases between them. CDR1 SGHTA and CDR2 FQGNSA come from the germline V gene. The CDR3 length is 14 residues. One entry per CDR3 protein results from TCRdb running MiXCR on the reads. The sample includes about 740,000 distinct CDR3 sequences, about 40% of them seen just once. This TCR was recovered from a human donor in good health (CMV status not recorded). Some clones in this sample may be carry-over from other donors' samples. Input material: PBMCs. The chain employs TRBV7-2 and TRBJ2-3; the D is unclear. In DNA, the CDR3 is TGTGCCAGCAGCTTAGTTCAGCTCACAGATACGCAGTATTTT. Translation: CASSLVQLTDTQYF.